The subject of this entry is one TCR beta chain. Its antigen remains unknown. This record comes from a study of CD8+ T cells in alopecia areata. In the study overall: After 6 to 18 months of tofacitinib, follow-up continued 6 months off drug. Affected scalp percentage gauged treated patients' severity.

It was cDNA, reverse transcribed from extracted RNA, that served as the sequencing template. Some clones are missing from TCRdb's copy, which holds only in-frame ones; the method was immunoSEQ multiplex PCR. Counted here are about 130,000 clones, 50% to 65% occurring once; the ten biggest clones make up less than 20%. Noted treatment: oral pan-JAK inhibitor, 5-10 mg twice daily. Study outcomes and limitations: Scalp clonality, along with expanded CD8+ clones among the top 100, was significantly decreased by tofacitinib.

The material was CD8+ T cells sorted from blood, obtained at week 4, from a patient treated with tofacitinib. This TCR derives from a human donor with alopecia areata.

Here the CDR3 reads CAISLGTGVGDEKLFF. The CDR3 region has the DNA TGTGCCATCAGCCTCGGGACAGGGGTTGGGGATGAAAAACTGTTTTTT. The chain uses TRBV6-6 and TRBJ1-4; 10 bases match TRBD1. Per germline, CDR1 MNHNY and CDR2 SVGAGI (reference sequence). This CDR3 has 16 amino acids. The junction had 14 bases not matched to a gene; V was cut back by 10 bases and J by 6 bases.